One sample yielded the 30 T cell receptor beta chains listed below, sequenced in a study of radiotherapy plus CTLA-4 blockade in lung cancer. The data were produced by immunoSEQ multiplex PCR, yet TCRdb's version contains in-frame clones alone and is incomplete. The sample lists some 15,000 clones, over 75% occurring once. Sequencing was performed on peripheral blood, taken from a patient treated with radiotherapy plus ipilimumab. All receptors come from a human donor with non-small cell lung cancer that progressed on radiotherapy plus ipilimumab. Some clones in this sample may be carry-over from other donors' samples.

The chain combines TRBV2 with TRBJ2-5; D not certain. In germline, CDR1 is SNHLY, CDR2 FYNNEI. The CDR3 totals 12 residues. V shed 10 bases and J shed 5 bases, with 14 bases lying between them. CDR3 residues: CATGEVRETQYF. The CDR3 coding sequence is TGTGCCACCGGAGAGGTCCGGGAGACCCAGTACTTC.

This chain joins TRBV6-5 and TRBJ2-3; 7 bases align to TRBD2. Germline lookup yields CDR1 MNHEY and CDR2 SVGAGI. The CDR3 sequence is 15 residues long. With V trimmed by 0 bases and J by 6 bases, 6 bases remained unmatched. The CDR3: CASSYSLTSPDTQYF. CDR3 in DNA: TGTGCCAGCAGTTACTCACTGACTAGCCCCGATACGCAGTATTTT.

This sequence joins TRBV4-3 and TRBJ2-3; D is perhaps TRBD1 (6 bases). V lost 1 base to trimming and J lost 3 bases, with 14 bases between them. The length of the CDR3 is 16 residues. Germline V lookup: CDR1 LGHNA, CDR2 YSLEER. DNA of the CDR3: TGCGCCAGCAGCCAAGGGACAGTGAAAGCAACAGATACGCAGTATTTT. It translates to CASSQGTVKATDTQYF.

This sequence joins TRBV5-1 and TRBJ2-5; 7 nucleotides agree with TRBD1. Germline CDR1 and CDR2: SGHRS and YFSETQ. CDR3 length equals 15 residues. V trimming: 0 bases; J trimming: 11 bases; junction bases outside the gene matches: 13. The CDR3 here is CASSLAAAGGREQYF. CDR3 DNA: TGCGCCAGCAGCTTGGCCGCGGCAGGGGGTAGAGAGCAGTACTTC.

The rearrangement links TRBV6-5 to TRBJ2-7; unclear D gene. Germline assignment: CDR1 MNHEY and CDR2 SVGAGI. The V and J ends lost 6 bases and 4 bases respectively, with 7 bases between them. The CDR3 covers 11 residues. The CDR3 protein is CASSLGYEQYF. CDR3 DNA: TGTGCCAGCAGCCTAGGATACGAGCAGTACTTC.

The chain joins TRBV7-6 to TRBJ2-1; the match to TRBD2 covers 8 bases. The CDR3 has 16 amino acids. Per germline, CDR1 SGHVS and CDR2 FNYEAQ. The ends lost 3 bases at V and 0 bases at J; junction bases unmatched: 4. The CDR3 loop is CASSFTSGFSYNEQFF. The CDR3 region has the DNA TGTGCCAGCAGCTTTACTAGCGGTTTCTCCTACAATGAGCAGTTCTTC.

The V and J genes are TRBV5-1 and TRBJ2-1, with 7 bases aligning to TRBD1. The CDR3 spans 14 residues. Germline V gives CDR1 SGHRS, CDR2 YFSETQ. Unmatched junction bases numbered 5, after V lost 0 bases and J lost 8 bases. The DNA for the CDR3 is TGCGCCAGCAGCTTGGTTAACAGGGGCGATGAGCAGTTCTTC. Translated: CASSLVNRGDEQFF.

The V and J genes are TRBV6-5 and TRBJ2-7, with a tentative D call TRBD2 (6 bases). Trimming removed 0 bases from V and 6 bases from J, with 15 bases in between. CDR1 and CDR2 (germline): MNHEY, SVGAGI. CDR3 length: 15 amino acids. This CDR3 is CASSYSPGEAFEQYF. For the CDR3, the DNA is TGTGCCAGCAGTTACTCCCCGGGAGAAGCCTTCGAGCAGTACTTC.

The chain recombines TRBV7-8 with TRBJ1-5, with TRBD1 matching over 9 bases. The CDR3 is made up of 17 amino acids. The germline CDR1 and CDR2 sequences are SGHVS and FQNEAQ. V trimming: 3 bases; J trimming: 6 bases; junction bases outside the gene matches: 12. For the CDR3, the DNA is TGTGCCAGCAGCTTTGAAACCGGGACAGGGTTTTTTCAGCCCCAGCATTTT. It yields the protein CASSFETGTGFFQPQHF.

V gene TRBV11-2 combines with J gene TRBJ1-1; D perhaps matches TRBD1 (6 bases). This CDR3 comprises 14 residues. With 2 bases removed from V and 0 bases from J, the gap between germline ends came to 7 bases. Germline CDR1 reads SGHAT; CDR2 reads FQNNGV. DNA of the CDR3: TGTGCCAGCAGCTTACAGGGGATGAACACTGAAGCTTTCTTT. It is translated as CASSLQGMNTEAFF.

This rearrangement joins TRBV5-1 to TRBJ2-2, with 7 bases aligning to TRBD2. The CDR3 runs to 19 residues. CDR1 is SGHRS and CDR2 is YFSETQ in the germline V gene. Trimming removed 1 base from V and 2 bases from J; junction bases left unmatched: 14. The CDR3 here is CASSLTFEAGAENTGELFF. The DNA for the CDR3 is TGCGCCAGCAGCTTGACTTTTGAGGCGGGAGCCGAAAACACCGGGGAGCTGTTTTTT.

The chain employs TRBV10-2 and TRBJ1-2, with 11 nucleotides matching TRBD1. V lost 6 bases, J lost 8 bases, and 11 bases stayed unmatched. CDR3 length equals 15 residues. The germline V gene encodes CDR1 WSHSY and CDR2 SAAADI. This CDR3 is CASRPFPGQGGGYTF. CDR3 DNA: TGCGCCAGCAGACCATTTCCGGGACAGGGGGGAGGCTACACCTTC.

The gene calls are TRBV7-6 and TRBJ2-1, with 8 bases aligning to TRBD1. Germline trimming cut 5 bases from V and 5 bases from J; bases unmatched to any gene: 8. Germline loops: CDR1 SGHVS, CDR2 FNYEAQ. The CDR3 is 15 residues long. CDR3 protein: CASSQDRGRDNEQFF. In DNA form, the CDR3 reads TGTGCCAGCAGCCAAGACAGGGGTAGGGACAATGAGCAGTTCTTC.

This clone is categorized as medium-sized. V and J are TRBV30 and TRBJ1-2; D gene uncertain. Trimming took off 2 bases at V and 0 bases at J, with 13 bases between the two ends. CDR3 length: 15 residues. Germline lookup yields CDR1 GTSNPN and CDR2 SVGIG (reference sequence). The CDR3 protein is CAWSSGIPPNYGYTF. DNA for the CDR3: TGTGCCTGGAGTTCCGGGATCCCACCTAACTATGGCTACACCTTC. The full variable domain, its missing parts supplied by reference TRBV30 and TRBJ1-2, is SQTIHQWPATLVQPVGSPLSLECTVEGTSNPNLYWYRQAAGRGLQLLFYSVGIGQISSEVPQNLSASRPQDRQFILSSKKLLLSDSGFYLCAWSSGIPPNYGYTFGSGTRLTVV.

The chain uses TRBV9 and TRBJ2-1; 9 bases fit TRBD1. Germline CDR1 reads SGDLS; CDR2 reads YYNGEE. The CDR3 totals 15 residues. The junction had 7 bases not matched to a gene; V was cut back by 4 bases and J by 5 bases. The CDR3 reads CASSMRQGGDNEQFF. The CDR3, as DNA: TGTGCCAGCAGCATGAGACAGGGGGGCGACAATGAGCAGTTCTTC. Full variable domain (outside the CDR3, taken from reference TRBV9 and TRBJ2-1): DSGVTQTPKHLITATGQRVTLRCSPRSGDLSVYWYQQSLDQGLQFLIQYYNGEERAKGNILERFSAQQFPDLHSELNLSSLELGDSALYFCASSMRQGGDNEQFFGPGTRLTVL.

The chain links TRBV9 to TRBJ2-7; D not resolved. Germline CDR1 SGDLS, CDR2 YYNGEE. The CDR3 is 11 amino acids. V lost 4 bases, J lost 3 bases, and 5 bases lay in between. The CDR3 sequence is CASSNSYEQYF. In DNA, the CDR3 is TGTGCCAGCAGCAACAGCTACGAGCAGTACTTC.

This clone was detected only a few times. The chain joins TRBV30 to TRBJ1-1; possible D gene TRBD1, 5 bases. Germline V gene sequence: CDR1 GTSNPN, CDR2 SVGIG (reference sequence). This CDR3 comprises 13 residues. The ends were cut back, 0 bases at V and 5 bases at J, with 10 bases in the middle. This CDR3 reads CAWSVPGWTEAFF. The CDR3 DNA sequence: TGTGCCTGGAGTGTACCAGGGTGGACTGAAGCTTTCTTT.

The V call is TRBV5-4, the J call TRBJ1-3; 10 nucleotides align to TRBD1. Germline V gene lookup returns CDR1 SGHNT and CDR2 YYREEE (reference sequence). V lost 4 bases, J lost 0 bases, and 13 bases stayed unmatched. The CDR3 covers 19 residues. The CDR3 coding sequence is TGTGCCAGCAGCCGGGGACAGGGGTTAATTGGAGACTCTGGAAACACCATATATTTT. This codes for CASSRGQGLIGDSGNTIYF.

The sample holds one count of this clone. The chain combines TRBV5-1 with TRBJ1-1; D not certain. The CDR3 has 14 amino acids. With 2 bases removed from V and 4 bases from J, the gap between germline ends came to 12 bases. Germline assignment: CDR1 SGHRS and CDR2 YFSETQ. CDR3 nucleotides: TGCGCCAGCAGCTTCGTGACGGGGAGCACTGAAGCTTTCTTT. It yields the protein CASSFVTGSTEAFF.

J is TRBJ1-2 and V is TRBV29-1; 8 nucleotides match TRBD1. Trimming removed 7 bases from V and 7 bases from J; junction bases left unmatched: 8. Germline V gene lookup returns CDR1 SQVTM and CDR2 ANQGSEA. CDR3 length equals 12 residues. The CDR3 sequence is CSARQGRGGYTF. CDR3 bases: TGCAGCGCAAGACAGGGGAGGGGTGGCTACACCTTC.

The CDR3 coding sequence is TGTGCCAGCAGTTACTTCGGTGTAGAGGCTGAAGCTTTCTTT. Its protein product is CASSYFGVEAEAFF. This chain joins TRBV6-6 and TRBJ1-1; no reliable D call. V lost 1 base and J 6 bases, leaving 12 bases between the germline ends. Germline V gene sequence: CDR1 MNHNY, CDR2 SVGAGI (reference sequence). The CDR3 is 14 residues long.

A few counts support this clone. The chain has TRBV5-6 and TRBJ1-3; D call uncertain. Germline assignment: CDR1 SGHDT and CDR2 YYEEEE. CDR3 length: 16 amino acids. The V end was cut by 0 bases, the J end by 3 bases, with 13 bases between. In DNA, the CDR3 is TGTGCCAGCAGCTTGGTTCGCGGAGCTCTTGGAAACACCATATATTTT. This translates into CASSLVRGALGNTIYF.

The chain has TRBV5-1 and TRBJ2-7; 7 bases are a match to TRBD1. The CDR3 is 14 residues long. V lost 4 bases to trimming and J lost 5 bases; unmatched junction nucleotides: 9. Germline V CDR1 and CDR2: SGHRS, YFSETQ. The CDR3 nucleotides are TGCGCCAGCAGCCCCCCGACAGGGACCCACGAGCAGTACTTC. Translation gives CASSPPTGTHEQYF.

The gene calls are TRBV9 and TRBJ1-4, with TRBD1 matching 7 bases. The length of the CDR3 is 15 residues. J lost 7 bases, V lost 3 bases, and 9 bases had no gene match. Germline values: CDR1 SGDLS, CDR2 YYNGEE. CDR3 coding DNA: TGTGCCAGCAGCGGACCGACAGGGAGAAGTGAAAAACTGTTTTTT. This sequence encodes CASSGPTGRSEKLFF.

This clone has just a few counts. The CDR3, as DNA: TGCAGTGCTAGGGAGGGCACTGAAGCTTTCTTT. Protein: CSAREGTEAFF. The chain uses TRBV20-1 and TRBJ1-1; no firm D call. The germline CDR1 and CDR2 sequences are DFQATT and SNEGSKA (reference sequence). The length of the CDR3 is 11 residues. Between the trimmed V and J ends, which lost 3 bases and 4 bases, there was a span of 6 bases.

This clone appeared a single time. V and J are TRBV27 and TRBJ2-2; TRBD1 is a possible D gene (5 bases). V was cut by 3 bases and J by 5 bases, with 13 bases left in between. Germline CDR1 reads MNHEY; CDR2 reads SMNVEV (reference sequence). This CDR3 spans 15 amino acids. CDR3 nucleotides: TGTGCCAGCAGTTTCGACGCAAGGGGAACCGGGGAGCTGTTTTTT. Protein sequence: CASSFDARGTGELFF.

V and J are TRBV6-5 and TRBJ1-1; no reliable D call. The CDR3 runs to 13 residues. Trimming removed 4 bases at V and 2 bases at J, with 8 bases between. Germline lookup yields CDR1 MNHEY and CDR2 SVGAGI. CDR3 region: CASSLRYNTEAFF. In DNA, the CDR3 is TGTGCCAGCAGTTTGAGGTACAACACTGAAGCTTTCTTT.

The chain employs TRBV5-1 and TRBJ1-2, with TRBD1 identical over 9 bases. Germline V gene lookup returns CDR1 SGHRS and CDR2 YFSETQ. The CDR3 covers 17 residues. V gave up 1 base and J gave up 7 bases; unmatched junction bases: 14. The CDR3 DNA reads as TGCGCCAGCAGCTTGCTCCCCCCGGGACAGGGAGGGTCTGGCTACACCTTC. This encodes CASSLLPPGQGGSGYTF.

The chain combines TRBV13 with TRBJ2-5; 9 bases match TRBD1. The DNA end lines up better with TRBJ2-7; the J call may be wrong. There are 16 residues in the CDR3. The germline V gene has CDR1 PRHDT and CDR2 FYEKMQ (reference sequence). This chain's CDR3 is CASSLRPGQGMNEQYF. CDR3 nucleotides: TGTGCCAGCAGCTTAAGACCGGGACAGGGAATGAACGAGCAGTACTTC.

This clone was picked up one time. The V and J genes are TRBV11-3 and TRBJ2-7; D might be TRBD2 (6 bases). CDR1 is SGHNT and CDR2 is YENEEA in the germline V gene. The CDR3 runs 13 residues. V was pared by 3 bases and J by 3 bases, with 9 bases between. CDR3 amino acids: CASSLGGSYEQYF. The CDR3 DNA reads TGTGCCAGCAGCTTGGGGGGAAGCTACGAGCAGTACTTC.